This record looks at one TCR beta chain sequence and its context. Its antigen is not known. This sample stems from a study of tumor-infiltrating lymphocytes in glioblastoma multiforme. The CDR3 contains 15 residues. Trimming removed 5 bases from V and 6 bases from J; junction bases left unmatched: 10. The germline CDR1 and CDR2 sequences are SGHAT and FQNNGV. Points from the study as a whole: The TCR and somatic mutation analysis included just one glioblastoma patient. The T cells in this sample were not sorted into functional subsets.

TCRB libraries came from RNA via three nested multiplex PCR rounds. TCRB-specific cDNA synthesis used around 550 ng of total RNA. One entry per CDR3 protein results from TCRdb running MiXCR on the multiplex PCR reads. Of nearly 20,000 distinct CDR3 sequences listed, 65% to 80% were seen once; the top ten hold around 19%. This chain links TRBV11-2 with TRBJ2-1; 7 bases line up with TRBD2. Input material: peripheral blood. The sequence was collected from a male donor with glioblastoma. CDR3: CASSPGPGGLNEQFF. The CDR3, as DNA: TGTGCCAGCAGCCCGGGCCCGGGAGGTCTCAATGAGCAGTTCTTC.